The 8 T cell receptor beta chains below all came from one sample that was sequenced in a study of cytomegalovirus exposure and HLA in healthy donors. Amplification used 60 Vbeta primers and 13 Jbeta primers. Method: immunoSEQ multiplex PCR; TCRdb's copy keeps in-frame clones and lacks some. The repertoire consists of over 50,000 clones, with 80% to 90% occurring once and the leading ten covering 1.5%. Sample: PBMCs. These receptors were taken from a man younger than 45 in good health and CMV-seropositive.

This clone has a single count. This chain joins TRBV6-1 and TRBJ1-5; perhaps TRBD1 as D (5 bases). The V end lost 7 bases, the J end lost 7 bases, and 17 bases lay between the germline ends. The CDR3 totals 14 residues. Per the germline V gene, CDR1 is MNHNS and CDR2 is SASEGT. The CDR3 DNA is TGTGCCAGCACCGAGGGGCGGCGGGGGCAGCCCCAGCATTTT. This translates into CASTEGRRGQPQHF.

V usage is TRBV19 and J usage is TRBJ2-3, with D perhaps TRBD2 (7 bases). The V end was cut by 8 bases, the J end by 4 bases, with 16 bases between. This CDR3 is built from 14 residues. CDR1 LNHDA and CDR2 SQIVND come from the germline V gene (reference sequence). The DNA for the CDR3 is TGTGCCAGTCGACAGACGGGGGGCCCAGATACGCAGTATTTT. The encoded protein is CASRQTGGPDTQYF. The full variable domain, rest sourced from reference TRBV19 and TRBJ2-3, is DGGITQSPKYLFRKEGQNVTLSCEQNLNHDAMYWYRQDPGQGLRLIYYSQIVNDFQKGDIAEGYSVSREKKESFPLTVTSAQKNPTAFYLCASRQTGGPDTQYFGPGTRLTVL.

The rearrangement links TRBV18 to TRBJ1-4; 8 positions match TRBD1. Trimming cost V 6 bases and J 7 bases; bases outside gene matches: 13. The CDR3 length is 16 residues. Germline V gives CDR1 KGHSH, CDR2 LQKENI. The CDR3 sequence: CASSPLGAGGLEKLFF. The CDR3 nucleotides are TGTGCCAGCTCCCCCCTGGGAGCAGGGGGCCTTGAAAAACTGTTTTTT.

In nucleotides, the CDR3 is TGTGCCAGCTCACCACTAGCGGGAGCATCCACAGATACGCAGTATTTT. Translation: CASSPLAGASTDTQYF. The chain uses TRBV18 and TRBJ2-3, with 9 bases fitting TRBD2. Germline lookup yields CDR1 KGHSH and CDR2 LQKENI. The junction had 4 bases not matched to a gene; V was cut back by 1 base and J by 2 bases. The CDR3 runs to 16 residues.

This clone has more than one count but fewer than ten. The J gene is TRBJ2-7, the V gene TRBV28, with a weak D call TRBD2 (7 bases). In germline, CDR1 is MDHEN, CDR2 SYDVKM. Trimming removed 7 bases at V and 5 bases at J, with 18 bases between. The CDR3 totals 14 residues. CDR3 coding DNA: TGTGCCAGCACGGGCGGGGGCCCGGGAAACGAGCAGTACTTC. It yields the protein CASTGGGPGNEQYF. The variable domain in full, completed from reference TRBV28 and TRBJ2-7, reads DVKVTQSSRYLVKRTGEKVFLECVQDMDHENMFWYRQDPGLGLRLIYFSYDVKMKEKGDIPEGYSVSREKKERFSLILESASTNQTSMYLCASTGGGPGNEQYFGPGTRLTVT.

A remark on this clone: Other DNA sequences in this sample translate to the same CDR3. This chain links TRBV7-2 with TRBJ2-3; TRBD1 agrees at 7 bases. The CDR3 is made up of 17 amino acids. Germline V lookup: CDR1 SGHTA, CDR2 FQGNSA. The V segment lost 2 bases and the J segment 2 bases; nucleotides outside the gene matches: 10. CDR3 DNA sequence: TGTGCCAGCAGCTTAAGGTTCCGGACAGGAGCCACAGATACGCAGTATTTT. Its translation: CASSLRFRTGATDTQYF.

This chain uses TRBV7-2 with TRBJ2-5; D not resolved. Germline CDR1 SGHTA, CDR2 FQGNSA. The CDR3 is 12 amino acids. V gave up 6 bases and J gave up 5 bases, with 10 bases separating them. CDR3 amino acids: CASSYARETQYF. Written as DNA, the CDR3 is TGTGCCAGCAGTTACGCACGGGAGACCCAGTACTTC. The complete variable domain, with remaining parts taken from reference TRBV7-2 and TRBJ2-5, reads GAGVSQSPSNKVTEKGKDVELRCDPISGHTALYWYRQSLGQGLEFLIYFQGNSAPDKSGLPSDRFSAERTGGSVSTLTIQRTQQEDSAVYLCASSYARETQYFGPGTRLLVL.

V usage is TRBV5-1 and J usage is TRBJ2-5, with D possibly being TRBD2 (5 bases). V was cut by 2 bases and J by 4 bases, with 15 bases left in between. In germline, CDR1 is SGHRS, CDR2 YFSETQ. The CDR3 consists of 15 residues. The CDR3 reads CASSFVYSAGETQYF. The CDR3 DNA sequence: TGCGCCAGCAGCTTTGTCTACTCTGCGGGAGAGACCCAGTACTTC.